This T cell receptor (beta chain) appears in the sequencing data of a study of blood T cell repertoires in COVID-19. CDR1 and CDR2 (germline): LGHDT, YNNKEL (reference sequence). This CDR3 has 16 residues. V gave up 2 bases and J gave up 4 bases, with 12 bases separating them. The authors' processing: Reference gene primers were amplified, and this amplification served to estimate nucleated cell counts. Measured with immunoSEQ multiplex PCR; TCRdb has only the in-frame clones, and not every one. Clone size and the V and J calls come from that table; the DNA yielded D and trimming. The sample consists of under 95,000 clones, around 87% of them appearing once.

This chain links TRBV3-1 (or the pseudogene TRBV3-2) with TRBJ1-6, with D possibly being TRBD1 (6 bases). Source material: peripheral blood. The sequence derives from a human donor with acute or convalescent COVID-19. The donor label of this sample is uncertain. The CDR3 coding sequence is TGTGCCAGCAGCCAAAACCGAACAGGGTATAATTCACCCCTCCACTTT. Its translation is CASSQNRTGYNSPLHF.